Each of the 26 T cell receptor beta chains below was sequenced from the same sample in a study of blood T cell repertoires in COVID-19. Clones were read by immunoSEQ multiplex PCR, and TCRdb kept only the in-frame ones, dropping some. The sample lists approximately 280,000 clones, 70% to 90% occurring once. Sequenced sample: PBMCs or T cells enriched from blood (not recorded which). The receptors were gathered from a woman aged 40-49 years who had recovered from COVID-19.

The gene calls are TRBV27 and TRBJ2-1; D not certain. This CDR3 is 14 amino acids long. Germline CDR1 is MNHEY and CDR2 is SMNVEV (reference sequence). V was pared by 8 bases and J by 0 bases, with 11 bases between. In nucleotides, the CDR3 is TGTGCCAGCGGAGAGATTAGCTCCTACAATGAGCAGTTCTTC. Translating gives CASGEISSYNEQFF.

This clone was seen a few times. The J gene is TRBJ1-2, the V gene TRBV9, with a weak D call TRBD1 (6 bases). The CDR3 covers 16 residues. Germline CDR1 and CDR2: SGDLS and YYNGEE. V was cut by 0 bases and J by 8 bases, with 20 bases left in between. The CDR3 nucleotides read TGTGCCAGCAGCGTAGCTCCCACACAGGGAATGGGGGGCTACACCTTC. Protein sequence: CASSVAPTQGMGGYTF.

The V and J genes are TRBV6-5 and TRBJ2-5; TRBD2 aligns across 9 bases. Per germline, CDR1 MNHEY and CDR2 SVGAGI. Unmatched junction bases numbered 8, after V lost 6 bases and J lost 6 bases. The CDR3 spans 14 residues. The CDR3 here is CASRSSGMGKTQYF. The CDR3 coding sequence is TGTGCCAGCAGATCTAGCGGGATGGGAAAGACCCAGTACTTC.

Written as DNA, the CDR3 is TGTGCCAGCAGTGGATATCTGGGACAGTTAATGAACACTGAAGCTTTCTTT. Translation: CASSGYLGQLMNTEAFF. The chain combines TRBV25-1 with TRBJ1-1; 7 bases fit TRBD1. The CDR3 loop spans 17 amino acids. Per germline, CDR1 MGHDK and CDR2 SYGVNS. The ends lost 4 bases at V and 0 bases at J; junction bases unmatched: 11.

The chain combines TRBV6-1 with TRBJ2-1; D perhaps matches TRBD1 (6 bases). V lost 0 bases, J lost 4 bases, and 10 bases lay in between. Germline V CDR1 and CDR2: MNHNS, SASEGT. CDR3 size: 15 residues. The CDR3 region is CASSEAATGYNEQFF. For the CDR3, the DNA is TGTGCCAGCAGTGAAGCGGCGACAGGTTACAATGAGCAGTTCTTC.

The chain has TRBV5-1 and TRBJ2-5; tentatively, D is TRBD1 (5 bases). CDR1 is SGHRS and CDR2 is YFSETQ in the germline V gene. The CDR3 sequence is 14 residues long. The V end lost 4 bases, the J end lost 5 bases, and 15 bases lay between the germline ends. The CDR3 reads CASSPTVSWETQYF. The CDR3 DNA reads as TGCGCCAGCAGCCCGACAGTTAGTTGGGAGACCCAGTACTTC.

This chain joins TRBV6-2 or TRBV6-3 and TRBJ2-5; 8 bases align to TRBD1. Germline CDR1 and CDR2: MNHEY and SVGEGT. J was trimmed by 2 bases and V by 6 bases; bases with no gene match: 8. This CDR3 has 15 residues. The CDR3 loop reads CASSRTGSRQETQYF. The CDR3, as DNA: TGTGCCAGCAGCCGGACAGGGTCCCGTCAAGAGACCCAGTACTTC.

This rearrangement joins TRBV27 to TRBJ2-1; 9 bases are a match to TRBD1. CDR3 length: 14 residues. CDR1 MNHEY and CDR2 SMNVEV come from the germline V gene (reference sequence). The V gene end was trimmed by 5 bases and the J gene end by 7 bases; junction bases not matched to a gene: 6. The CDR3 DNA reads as TGTGCCAGCAGTAAACAGGGGGCGACTAATGAGCAGTTCTTC. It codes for CASSKQGATNEQFF.

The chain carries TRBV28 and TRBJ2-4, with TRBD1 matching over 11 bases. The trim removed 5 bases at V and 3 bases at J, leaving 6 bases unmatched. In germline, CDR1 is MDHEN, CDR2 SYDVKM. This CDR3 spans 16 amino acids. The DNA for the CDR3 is TGTGCCAGCAGTCTTTCCGGGACAGGGGGCAAAAACATTCAGTACTTC. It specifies CASSLSGTGGKNIQYF. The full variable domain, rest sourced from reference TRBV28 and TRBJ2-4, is DVKVTQSSRYLVKRTGEKVFLECVQDMDHENMFWYRQDPGLGLRLIYFSYDVKMKEKGDIPEGYSVSREKKERFSLILESASTNQTSMYLCASSLSGTGGKNIQYFGAGTRLSVL.

CDR3 sequence reads: CASRTGLANYEQYF. The CDR3 DNA is TGTGCCAGCCGAACGGGACTAGCGAATTACGAGCAGTACTTC. The chain carries TRBV6-5 and TRBJ2-7, with 10 bases matching TRBD2. CDR1 MNHEY and CDR2 SVGAGI come from the germline V gene. The length of the CDR3 is 14 residues. Trimming at V came to 8 bases and at J to 4 bases, leaving 8 bases not matched to a gene.

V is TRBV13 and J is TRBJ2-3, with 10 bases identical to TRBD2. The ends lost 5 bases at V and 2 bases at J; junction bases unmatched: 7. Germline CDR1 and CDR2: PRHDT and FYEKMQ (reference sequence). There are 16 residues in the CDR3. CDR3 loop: CASSPGLAGATDTQYF. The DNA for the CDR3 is TGTGCCAGCAGCCCAGGCCTAGCGGGAGCCACAGATACGCAGTATTTT.

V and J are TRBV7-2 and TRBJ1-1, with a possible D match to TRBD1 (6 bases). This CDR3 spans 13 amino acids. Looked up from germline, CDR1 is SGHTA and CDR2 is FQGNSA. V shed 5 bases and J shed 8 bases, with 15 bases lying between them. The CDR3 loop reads CASSLLHREEAFF. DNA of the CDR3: TGTGCCAGCAGCCTCTTACACAGGGAGGAAGCTTTCTTT.

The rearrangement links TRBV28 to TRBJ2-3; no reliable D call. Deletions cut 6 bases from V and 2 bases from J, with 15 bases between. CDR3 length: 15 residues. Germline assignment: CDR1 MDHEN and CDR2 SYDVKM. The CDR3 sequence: CASSPMLSPTDTQYF. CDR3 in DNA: TGTGCCAGCAGCCCCATGTTGAGCCCCACAGATACGCAGTATTTT.

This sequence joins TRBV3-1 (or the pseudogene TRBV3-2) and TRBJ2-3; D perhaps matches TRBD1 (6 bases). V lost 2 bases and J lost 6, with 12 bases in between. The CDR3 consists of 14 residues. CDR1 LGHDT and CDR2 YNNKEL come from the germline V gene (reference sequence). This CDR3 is CASSQFTGYDTQYF. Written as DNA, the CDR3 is TGTGCCAGCAGCCAATTCACAGGGTACGATACGCAGTATTTT.

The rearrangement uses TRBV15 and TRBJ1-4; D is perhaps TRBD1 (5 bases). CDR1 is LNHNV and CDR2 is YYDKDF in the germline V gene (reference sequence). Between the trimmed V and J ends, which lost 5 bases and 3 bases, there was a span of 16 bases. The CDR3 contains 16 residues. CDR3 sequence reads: CATSGNTGFPNEKLFF. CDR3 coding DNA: TGTGCCACCAGCGGGAATACAGGATTTCCTAATGAAAAACTGTTTTTT.

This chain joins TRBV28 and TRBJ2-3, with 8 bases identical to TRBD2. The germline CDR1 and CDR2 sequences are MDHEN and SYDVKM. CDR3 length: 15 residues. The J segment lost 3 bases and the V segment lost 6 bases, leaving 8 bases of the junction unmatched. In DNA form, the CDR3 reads TGTGCCAGCAGCCTAAGCGGGAGTTGGACAGATACGCAGTATTTT. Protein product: CASSLSGSWTDTQYF. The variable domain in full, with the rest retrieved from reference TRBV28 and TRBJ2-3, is DVKVTQSSRYLVKRTGEKVFLECVQDMDHENMFWYRQDPGLGLRLIYFSYDVKMKEKGDIPEGYSVSREKKERFSLILESASTNQTSMYLCASSLSGSWTDTQYFGPGTRLTVL.

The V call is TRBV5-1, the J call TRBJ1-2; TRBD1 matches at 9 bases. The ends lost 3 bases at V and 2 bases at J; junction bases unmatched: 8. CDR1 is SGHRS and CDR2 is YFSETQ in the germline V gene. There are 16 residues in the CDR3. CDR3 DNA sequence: TGCGCCAGCAGCTCCCGGGACAGGGATTTGAACTATGGCTACACCTTC. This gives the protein CASSSRDRDLNYGYTF.

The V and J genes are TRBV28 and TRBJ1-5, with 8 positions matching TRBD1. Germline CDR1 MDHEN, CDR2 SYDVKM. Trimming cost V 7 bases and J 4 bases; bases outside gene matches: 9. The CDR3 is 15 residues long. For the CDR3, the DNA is TGTGCCAGCATCCCGACAGGGGTTGGTAATCAGCCCCAGCATTTT. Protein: CASIPTGVGNQPQHF.

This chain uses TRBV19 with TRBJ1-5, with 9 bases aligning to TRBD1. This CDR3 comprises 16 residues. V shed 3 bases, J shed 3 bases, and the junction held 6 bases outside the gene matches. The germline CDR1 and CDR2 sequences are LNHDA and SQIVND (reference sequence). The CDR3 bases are TGTGCCAGTAGTATTGTCGACAGGGGGTCCAATCAGCCCCAGCATTTT. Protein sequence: CASSIVDRGSNQPQHF.

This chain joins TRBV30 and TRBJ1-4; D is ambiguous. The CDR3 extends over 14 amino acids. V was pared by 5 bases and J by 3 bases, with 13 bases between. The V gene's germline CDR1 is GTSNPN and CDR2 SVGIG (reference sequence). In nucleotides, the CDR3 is TGTGCCTGGCGGGGTGCAGGAGCTAATGAAAAACTGTTTTTT. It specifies CAWRGAGANEKLFF.

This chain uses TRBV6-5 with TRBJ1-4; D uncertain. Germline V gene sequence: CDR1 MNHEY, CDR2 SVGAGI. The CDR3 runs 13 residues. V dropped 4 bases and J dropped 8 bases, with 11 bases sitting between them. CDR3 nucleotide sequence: TGTGCCAGCAGTTCCTCCCGAGGAGAAAAACTGTTTTTT. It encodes CASSSSRGEKLFF.

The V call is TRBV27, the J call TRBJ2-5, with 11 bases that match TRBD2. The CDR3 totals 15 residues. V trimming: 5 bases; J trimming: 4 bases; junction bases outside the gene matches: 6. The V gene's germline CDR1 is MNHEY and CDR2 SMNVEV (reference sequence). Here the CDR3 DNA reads TGTGCCAGCAGTCCTTTAGCGGGAGGGGGAGAGACCCAGTACTTC. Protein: CASSPLAGGGETQYF.

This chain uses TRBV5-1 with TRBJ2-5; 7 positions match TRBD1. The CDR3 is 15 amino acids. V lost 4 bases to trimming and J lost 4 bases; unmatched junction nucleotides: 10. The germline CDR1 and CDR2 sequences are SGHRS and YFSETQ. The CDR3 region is CASSPARTGGETQYF. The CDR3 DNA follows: TGCGCCAGCAGCCCTGCCCGGACAGGAGGAGAGACCCAGTACTTC.

The CDR3 loop is CASSLYRGTYEQYF. CDR3 nucleotide sequence: TGCGCCAGCAGCTTGTATCGCGGAACCTACGAGCAGTACTTC. The gene calls are TRBV5-1 and TRBJ2-7; D ambiguous. The CDR3 is 14 amino acids. Germline V gives CDR1 SGHRS, CDR2 YFSETQ. V lost 1 base and J 2 bases, leaving 10 bases between the germline ends.

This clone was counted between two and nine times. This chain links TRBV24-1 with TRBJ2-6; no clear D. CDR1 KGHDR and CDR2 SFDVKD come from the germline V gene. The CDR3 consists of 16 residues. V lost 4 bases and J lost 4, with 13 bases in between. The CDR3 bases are TGTGCCACCAGTGACCACAGAGCCTACGGGGCCAACGTCCTGACTTTC. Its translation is CATSDHRAYGANVLTF.

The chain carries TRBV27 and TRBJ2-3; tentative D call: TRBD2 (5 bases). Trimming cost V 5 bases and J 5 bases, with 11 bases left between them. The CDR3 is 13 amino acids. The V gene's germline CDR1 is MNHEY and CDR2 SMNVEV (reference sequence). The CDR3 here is CASSAPGKDTQYF. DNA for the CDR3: TGTGCCAGCAGTGCCCCGGGGAAAGATACGCAGTATTTT.